Below, one T cell receptor (beta chain) is given with its context. Its antigen is not yet known. Base qualities are missing; no much larger clone stands one base away. The germline V and J ends show losses of 1 base and 5 bases respectively, and no gene match explains 3 bases of the junction. Sequences SGHTS (CDR1) and YDEGEE (CDR2) are obtained from the germline V gene. The CDR3 sequence holds 14 residues, the cysteine and phenylalanine included. Only the CDR3 DNA stays, 42 bases, in frame from base 1. The source of the sample is a study of cytomegalovirus exposure and HLA in healthy donors (dated by TCRdb to 2017 to 2019). For the study in its entirety: An earlier analysis of under 600 of the donors reported 250 to 350 Gb of sequence data and more than 90 million unique TCR beta sequences from some 180 million T cells. About 330 gigabases of sequencing data and around 85 million unique TCR sequences made up an early release that covered over 550 HLA-typed donors. Among the approximately 430 genotyped donors, roughly 80% belonged to the genetic ancestry cluster associated with self-reported Caucasian donors. The study aimed to test whether cataloging public T cell receptors could reveal signatures of past pathogen exposure. The study profiled the T cell repertoires of under 700 subjects by immunosequencing and related them to cytomegalovirus serostatus. A separate validation cohort of 90 to 150 different subjects was used in addition to the roughly 700-subject first cohort. The study combined high-throughput TCR immunosequencing, statistical association of individual TCRs with disease status, and machine learning to predict cytomegalovirus infection status. A later analysis re-analyzed previously published TCR beta repertoires from 600 to 850 donors and added high-resolution HLA genotyping to study TCR occurrence patterns. The later analysis used no new phenotypic data to find candidate immune exposures, relying instead on TCR beta sequences and their occurrence across donors. An earlier analysis of several hundred of the donors applied high-throughput TCR beta sequencing to assess whether each TCR beta V gene segment acted as functional or pseudogenic. Alongside the repertoire data, information on donor age, sex, ethnicity and CMV serostatus was compiled. A later genetic analysis used genome-wide SNP genotypes for about 55% of the 666 donors, treating that subset as a discovery cohort. All discovery cohort repertoires had been generated using a single sequencing platform. HLA typing included class I and class II loci at four-digit resolution. The number of donors typed differed by locus, with roughly 620-630 for A, B, C, DRB1 and DQB1, about 500 for DQA1, 600 to 610 for DPA1, and 450 to 480 for DPB1. About five DR-DQ haplotypes were treated as single units for association and clustering because of strong linkage in the cohort. On average, 235,054 unique TCR beta nucleotide sequences were sequenced per donor among 300 to 500 genotyped donors of the cohort, with roughly 20% of those sequences being non-productive. The investigation overall reported the following: According to a later analysis, most CMV-associated TCR beta chains appeared to be HLA-restricted, and the HLA associations seemed to be driven largely by CMV exposure. Compared with the roughly 710-donor mean, donors in an Asian-associated ancestry cluster had fewer N-insertions in productive TCRs, according to a later genetic analysis. Correlated functional status among segregating V segments might be attributable to linkage disequilibrium, but an unknown experimental factor could not be ruled out. The only immune exposure information available for the cohort was CMV serostatus. The authors suggested that the approach could potentially be generalized to other disease states and immunological phenotypes. Across donors, most TCR sequences were observed very rarely, whereas some public TCRs were present in many individuals. The 87-base-pair reads could not distinguish some IMGT-functional V segments, including TRBV6-2 and TRBV6-3, so those segments were excluded. In this cohort, only TCR beta chains were sequenced, and detectable features were limited by the absence of alpha or paired-chain data. Several of the top co-occurrence clusters appeared to be linked to parvovirus B19, influenza, CMV and Epstein-Barr virus, according to a later analysis. Roughly 17 rarely observed V segments, including chromosome 9 orphons, were excluded from the earlier analysis of just under 600 of the donors because counts were too low. Presence/absence analyses assumed roughly uniform sequencing depth across donors, an assumption that may not hold. A later analysis found that TCR association rates varied across HLA loci, with DRB1 alleles showing the most associated TCRs and HLA-C alleles the fewest. Assigning TCR associations to individual alleles was difficult when HLA alleles, especially DR and DQ, strongly co-occurred. Compared with equally common non-associated chains, HLA-associated TCR beta chains in a later analysis were more clonally expanded and had lower generation probabilities. The classifier was reported to diagnose cytomegalovirus status with high specificity and sensitivity in both the original and validation cohorts. A later analysis associated roughly 17,000 TCR beta sequences with specific HLA alleles at a false discovery rate of 0.05. In the study, around 160 TCR beta chains were listed as associated with cytomegalovirus. Three of the identified cytomegalovirus-associated TCR beta chains were confirmed in vitro to be specific for cytomegalovirus antigens. A group of highly shared sequence variants was considered likely to be a technical artifact of the sequencing pipeline. A further reported finding was that TCR beta sequences accurately predicted the HLA-A and HLA-B alleles for most subjects in the first cohort. An association between a missense DCLRE1C variant and V-gene and J-gene trimming of TCR beta chains was found in a later genetic analysis and replicated in an independent cohort. Broadly in line with IMGT annotations, most TCR beta V segments showed up in productive rearrangements about 87% or about 30% of the time in an earlier analysis of roughly 590 of the donors. Because HLA typing was unavailable for some donors at each locus, only the typed subset was used in association tests.

Library construction relied on the immunoSEQ multiplex PCR assay. The multiplex PCR relied on a mix of 60 forward primers for TCR Vbeta segments and 13 reverse primers for TCR Jbeta segments. Amplification of the CDR3 region of rearranged TCR beta genes was performed with a multiplex PCR assay on genomic DNA. On the Illumina HiSeq System, the amplified TCR beta libraries were sequenced as 87-base-pair reads. In the original analysis: Across the roughly 670 repertoires, a later analysis counted some 80 million unique TCR beta chains, around 11 million of which were shared by at least two donors. Raw reads were error-corrected and collapsed into unique sequences with a nearest-neighbor algorithm that merged closely related sequences to remove PCR and sequencing errors. Alignment of CDR3 sequences to IMGT reference sequences was used to assign V, D and J gene segments. For a sequence to be retained, a match of at least six nucleotides was required to both a V gene segment and a J gene segment. A rearrangement counted as productive if the CDR3 had no stop codons and remained in frame with V and J, and every other rearrangement counted as non-productive. CDR3 was defined according to IMGT convention as the region running from the second conserved V-encoded cysteine to the conserved J-encoded phenylalanine. Sequences without an unambiguous match to a single V gene segment were excluded from the earlier analysis of 587 of the donors. An earlier analysis of a few hundred of the donors called V segments functional above 56.7% productive rearrangements and segregating when the between-donor standard deviation exceeded 5%. To diagnose cytomegalovirus status from the catalog of TCR beta chain sequences, a statistical classification framework was built. V and J gene assignment, in a later analysis, came from comparing TCR nucleotide sequences with IMGT/GENE-DB human TR gene sequences. Using the TCRdist pipeline, a later analysis assigned CDR3 sequences along with most-parsimonious VDJ recombination scenarios. In a later analysis, each TCR beta chain was defined by its CDR3 amino acid sequence together with its V-gene family, and reads without a unique V-gene family were excluded. To address suspected cross-contamination and a sequencing artifact, a later analysis removed several hundred highly shared, low-generation-probability nucleotide sequences. In a later analysis, a clonal expansion index for each public chain was calculated from normalized within-repertoire ranks of inferred template counts. In a later analysis, generation probabilities were computed with a VDJ recombination model fitted to out-of-frame rearrangements, and the resulting probabilities were checked against IGoR. A later analysis scored TCR-TCR, TCR-HLA and TCR-CMV co-occurrence with hypergeometric tests, applying a repertoire-size bias correction to TCR pairs. False discovery rates were estimated in a later analysis by permuting HLA or CMV assignments 20 times. In a later analysis, co-occurring TCRs were grouped using DBSCAN, and TCRdist sequence similarity was added for clustering within HLA-allele-positive subsets. Repertoires with fewer than 30,000 or more than 120,000 public chains were left out of co-occurrence clustering, as were five repertoires with anomalous nucleotide sharing. Sourced from immuneACCESS, this table was stored by TCRdb with only in-frame sequences that have V and J called. A share of the clones is absent; for the studies checked, an unresolved V gene accounts for under half, and the remainder has no known explanation. V and J calls and clone size follow that table, whereas D and trimming were derived from the DNA. The sample table lists approximately 51,000 clones, 72% of them with a count of one. Just under 6.5% of the sample goes to the ten largest clones.

The cohort comprised some 700 healthy bone marrow donors. At the time of sampling, all cohort members were nominally healthy, though unrecorded immune exposures were likely present. The donor tested CMV seronegative and was one of the 352 seronegative cohort members. A peripheral blood sample was provided by each donor, and peripheral blood mononuclear cells were used for TCR beta sequencing. The Qiagen DNeasy Blood Extraction Kit was used to extract genomic DNA from the blood cell samples. Sequencing was performed on PBMCs. This receptor was identified in a man aged 25-45 years in good health and CMV-seronegative. This receptor chain uses TRBV5-8 and TRBJ2-7, with TRBD2 identical over 10 junction bases. The CDR3 in this case is CASSLTSGTDEQYF. The nucleotide sequence is TGTGCCAGCAGCTTGACTAGCGGGACTGACGAGCAGTACTTC.